The rows below give T cell receptor beta chains drawn from one sample of a study of blood T cell repertoires in COVID-19. Only in-frame clones appear in the TCRdb table, and some are missing; sequencing was by immunoSEQ multiplex PCR. The sample holds 52,000 or so clones, about 78% seen once. The sequencing sample was made of peripheral blood. The receptors shown here come from a human donor in a cohort sampled during active COVID-19. The CDR3 runs from the conserved cysteine through the conserved F or W. The order of the fields is J gene, V gene, clone size, D gene, CDR3 DNA, CDR3 protein. A D gene is named only where the DNA matches it firmly. Only part of the rows carry a size: once, few, many, or a class if the clone is expanded.

J: TRBJ2-7
V: TRBV2
size: -
D: -
DNA: TGTGCCAGCAGGAACCCCGAGACCTACGAGCAGTACTTC
CDR3: CASRNPETYEQYF

J: TRBJ2-7
V: TRBV7-6
size: -
D: TRBD1
DNA: TGTGCCAGCAGCTCCCGGGACAGGTACCACGAGCAGTACTTC
CDR3: CASSSRDRYHEQYF

J: TRBJ1-2
V: TRBV7-9
size: -
D: -
DNA: TGTGCCAGCAGCAAAACAGGGATCTATGGCTACACCTTC
CDR3: CASSKTGIYGYTF

J: TRBJ1-5
V: TRBV6-2/TRBV6-3
size: -
D: -
DNA: TGTGCCAGCAGTTACGGCAGGGTGAGCAATCAGCCCCAGCATTTT
CDR3: CASSYGRVSNQPQHF

J: TRBJ2-1
V: TRBV5-1
size: once
D: TRBD2
DNA: TGCGCCAGCAGCCCGGGGACTAGCGGGAGTAGCTACAATGAGCAGTTCTTC
CDR3: CASSPGTSGSSYNEQFF

J: TRBJ1-1
V: TRBV28
size: -
D: -
DNA: TGTGCCAGCAGCCGGGACAACGCGGTGAGCACTGAAGCTTTCTTT
CDR3: CASSRDNAVSTEAFF

J: TRBJ1-2
V: TRBV7-8
size: -
D: -
DNA: TGTGCCAGCAGCTTGGGTTATGACAGCTACTATGGCTACACCTTC
CDR3: CASSLGYDSYYGYTF

J: TRBJ2-7
V: TRBV7-8
size: -
D: -
DNA: TGTGCCAGCAGCGAAGCCCTAGGTACCGAGCAGTACTTC
CDR3: CASSEALGTEQYF

J: TRBJ2-7
V: TRBV6-2/TRBV6-3
size: few
D: TRBD2
DNA: TGTGCCAGCAGTACCGGGATAGCGGGAGCCTACGAGCAGTACTTC
CDR3: CASSTGIAGAYEQYF

J: TRBJ2-3
V: TRBV10-3
size: -
D: -
DNA: TGTGCCATCAGTGACAAAATTTCCACAGATACGCAGTATTTT
CDR3: CAISDKISTDTQYF

J: TRBJ1-1
V: TRBV29-1
size: -
D: -
DNA: TGCAGCGTGCTAACGAACACTGAAGCTTTCTTT
CDR3: CSVLTNTEAFF

J: TRBJ1-2
V: TRBV19
size: few
D: -
DNA: TGTGCCAGTAGTCCCCACGTTGCGGGAGTCTATGGCTACACCTTC
CDR3: CASSPHVAGVYGYTF

J: TRBJ1-2
V: TRBV7-3
size: -
D: -
DNA: TGTGCCAGCAGCCCCCTAGGTGCCTATGGCTACACCTTC
CDR3: CASSPLGAYGYTF

J: TRBJ1-6
V: TRBV23-1
size: -
D: -
DNA: TGCGCCAGCAGTCCTAACAGTCATAATTCACCCCTCCACTTT
CDR3: CASSPNSHNSPLHF

J: TRBJ2-7
V: TRBV5-1
size: -
D: -
DNA: TGCGCCAGCAGCTTGCCGGGGTCCTCCTACGAGCAGTACTTC
CDR3: CASSLPGSSYEQYF

J: TRBJ2-7
V: TRBV11-2
size: -
D: TRBD2
DNA: TGTGCCAGCAGCTTAGCTGGGCCGGGACTAGCGGGGGGACCGTCCGACTTC
CDR3: CASSLAGPGLAGGPSDF

J: TRBJ2-7
V: TRBV27
size: few
D: -
DNA: TGTGCCAGCTGCCCCCCGGGGGAGCAGTACTTC
CDR3: CASCPPGEQYF

J: TRBJ1-3
V: TRBV6-2/TRBV6-3
size: -
D: -
DNA: TGTGCCAGCAGTTCGCAGGGATCGTCTGGAAACACCATATATTTT
CDR3: CASSSQGSSGNTIYF

J: TRBJ2-7
V: TRBV30
size: -
D: -
DNA: TGTGCCTGGAGTGAGAGCTCCTACGAGCAGTACTTC
CDR3: CAWSESSYEQYF

J: TRBJ1-2
V: TRBV6-2/TRBV6-3
size: -
D: -
DNA: TGTGCCAGCAGTTACCCGGCTAGTGGTTGGGGGCTCTATGGCTACACCTTC
CDR3: CASSYPASGWGLYGYTF

J: TRBJ1-2
V: TRBV11-2
size: once
D: -
DNA: TGTGCCAGCAGCTTATGGGGGGGCAGGCCTAACTATGGCTACACCTTC
CDR3: CASSLWGGRPNYGYTF

J: TRBJ1-4
V: TRBV20-1
size: -
D: -
DNA: TGCATGGCGGCAACTAATGAAAAACTGTTTTTT
CDR3: CMAATNEKLFF

J: TRBJ1-5
V: TRBV27
size: few
D: -
DNA: TGTGCCAGCAGTCCCTCAGGTCCCATCGAACCCCAGCATTTT
CDR3: CASSPSGPIEPQHF

J: TRBJ2-7
V: TRBV4-3
size: once
D: TRBD2
DNA: TGCGCCAGCAGCCAAGATTGGCCTAGCGGGAGGTTCGGGCAGTACTTC
CDR3: CASSQDWPSGRFGQYF

J: TRBJ1-1
V: TRBV3-1/TRBV3-2
size: -
D: TRBD1
DNA: TGTGCCAGCAGCCTCTACGGACAGGCGACTAACACTGAAGCTTTCTTT
CDR3: CASSLYGQATNTEAFF

J: TRBJ2-7
V: TRBV6-6
size: -
D: TRBD2
DNA: TGTGCCAGCAGTCCACCCCGGACTAGCGGGGGTGTCAGCGAGCAGTACTTC
CDR3: CASSPPRTSGGVSEQYF

J: TRBJ2-5
V: TRBV20-1
size: -
D: -
DNA: TGCAGTGCTAGTTCAGGGTCCATCAGGGAGACCCAGTACTTC
CDR3: CSASSGSIRETQYF

J: TRBJ2-7
V: TRBV25-1
size: few
D: TRBD1
DNA: TGTGCCAGCAGTGACAACAGGGACAGGGGTTACGAGCAGTACTTC
CDR3: CASSDNRDRGYEQYF

J: TRBJ1-2
V: TRBV25-1
size: -
D: -
DNA: TGTGCCAGCAGTGATCCGACAACTAACTATGGCTACACCTTC
CDR3: CASSDPTTNYGYTF

J: TRBJ2-7
V: TRBV12-3/TRBV12-4
size: -
D: -
DNA: TGTGCCAGCAGTTGGGCAGGGTTCCACGAGCAGTACTTC
CDR3: CASSWAGFHEQYF

J: TRBJ1-4
V: TRBV30
size: -
D: -
DNA: TGTGCCTGGAGTGAAAGTCCAGTGCATGAAAAACTGTTTTTT
CDR3: CAWSESPVHEKLFF

J: TRBJ2-5
V: TRBV4-1
size: -
D: -
DNA: TGCGCCAGCAGCCACCCTGACAGGGAGGTCGAGACCCAGTACTTC
CDR3: CASSHPDREVETQYF

J: TRBJ1-1
V: TRBV7-2
size: once
D: -
DNA: TGTGCCAGCAGCTTAGTTCTAGTGAACACTGAAGCTTTCTTT
CDR3: CASSLVLVNTEAFF

J: TRBJ1-5
V: TRBV18
size: -
D: -
DNA: TGTGCCAGCTCACCCAGACAGGACAATCAGCCCCAGCATTTT
CDR3: CASSPRQDNQPQHF

J: TRBJ2-7
V: TRBV19
size: -
D: TRBD2
DNA: TGTGCCAGTAGCAAACGGACTAGCGGGAGTAAGTACGAGCAGTACTTC
CDR3: CASSKRTSGSKYEQYF

J: TRBJ2-7
V: TRBV27
size: -
D: TRBD2
DNA: TGTGCCAGCAGTTTTCGTCACTACAGAGCGGGACTAGTGTCCTACGAGCAGTACTTC
CDR3: CASSFRHYRAGLVSYEQYF

J: TRBJ2-2
V: TRBV5-1
size: few
D: -
DNA: TGCGCCAGCAGCTTGAGACAGTCCGCGAACACCGGGGAGCTGTTTTTT
CDR3: CASSLRQSANTGELFF

J: TRBJ2-7
V: TRBV5-1
size: -
D: -
DNA: TGCGCCAGCAGCTTGGTTAGCAGCTACGAGCAGTACTTC
CDR3: CASSLVSSYEQYF

J: TRBJ2-7
V: TRBV24-1
size: few
D: TRBD1
DNA: TGTGCCACCAGTGAGGACAGGGGCTACGAGCAGTACTTC
CDR3: CATSEDRGYEQYF

J: TRBJ2-3
V: TRBV5-4
size: -
D: TRBD2
DNA: TGTGCCAGCAGCTTGGCTAGCGGGGATTGGCGGAGCACAGATACGCAGTATTTT
CDR3: CASSLASGDWRSTDTQYF

J: TRBJ2-7
V: TRBV3-1/TRBV3-2
size: -
D: TRBD2
DNA: TGTGCCAGCAGCACTAGCGGGGGGGCCTACGAGCAGTACTTC
CDR3: CASSTSGGAYEQYF

J: TRBJ2-7
V: TRBV5-6
size: -
D: TRBD1
DNA: TGTGCCAGCACCCTCCGGGACAGGGCCTACGAGCAGTACTTC
CDR3: CASTLRDRAYEQYF

J: TRBJ2-7
V: TRBV4-2
size: -
D: TRBD2
DNA: TGTGCCAGCAGCCAAAATAGCGGGGGGGCAGTCTACGAGCAGTACTTC
CDR3: CASSQNSGGAVYEQYF

J: TRBJ2-2
V: TRBV7-6
size: -
D: -
DNA: TGTGCCAGCAGCCCCAGGGGGGACACCGGGGAGCTGTTTTTT
CDR3: CASSPRGDTGELFF

J: TRBJ1-1
V: TRBV12-3/TRBV12-4
size: -
D: -
DNA: TGTGCCAGCAGTTTCTATAATTCTGAAGCTTTCTTT
CDR3: CASSFYNSEAFF

J: TRBJ2-7
V: TRBV2
size: -
D: TRBD1
DNA: TGTGCCAGCAGCATACAGGGGGCAGCCTACGAGCAGTACTTC
CDR3: CASSIQGAAYEQYF

J: TRBJ2-6
V: TRBV27
size: -
D: -
DNA: TGTGCCAGCAGTTTATACGGTCGAGGTGTGTACTCTGGGGCCAACGTCCTGACTTTC
CDR3: CASSLYGRGVYSGANVLTF

J: TRBJ1-1
V: TRBV2
size: -
D: TRBD1
DNA: TGTGCCAGCAGAGACAGGGGCAGGACTGAAGCTTTCTTT
CDR3: CASRDRGRTEAFF

J: TRBJ2-7
V: TRBV12-5
size: once
D: -
DNA: TGTGCTAGTGGTTTGGTTGAATTGGTGAGCTCCTACGAGCAGTACTTC
CDR3: CASGLVELVSSYEQYF

J: TRBJ1-1
V: TRBV9
size: once
D: -
DNA: TGTGCCAGCAGCGTAGCGGGGGATATGAACACTGAAGCTTTCTTT
CDR3: CASSVAGDMNTEAFF

J: TRBJ1-1
V: TRBV11-2
size: -
D: TRBD1
DNA: TGTGCCAGCAGCTCCAGGGGGCAGGGAGCTTTCTTT
CDR3: CASSSRGQGAFF